This TCR beta chain was captured by sequencing in a study of T cells in Graves' hyperthyroidism and ophthalmopathy. Broader study findings: Using 13 V-J features, a model discriminated ophthalmopathy from stable hyperthyroidism.

Trimming took off 0 bases at V and 2 bases at J, with 7 bases between the two ends. Germline assignment: CDR1 GTSNPN and CDR2 SVGIG (reference sequence). This CDR3 has 13 amino acids. Amplification of TCR beta CDR3 regions used RNA as the template. HTBI primers were used for first-round RT-PCR of the TCR CDR3. TCRdb reprocessed the multiplex PCR reads with MiXCR, giving one entry per CDR3 protein. The repertoire has under 650,000 distinct CDR3 sequences, about a sixth of them found once; the top ten carry less than 4.5%. Patients aged 18 to 65 had newly diagnosed hyperthyroidism lasting under 2 months. This clonotype was seen at least ten times. Its antigen is still unknown.

This receptor was identified in a young woman with Graves' hyperthyroidism. The sequenced sample was blood. The genes are TRBV30 and TRBJ2-5; D remains unclear. In nucleotides, the CDR3 is TGTGCCTGGAGTGTAACGGTGCAAGAGACCCAGTACTTC. It yields the protein CAWSVTVQETQYF.